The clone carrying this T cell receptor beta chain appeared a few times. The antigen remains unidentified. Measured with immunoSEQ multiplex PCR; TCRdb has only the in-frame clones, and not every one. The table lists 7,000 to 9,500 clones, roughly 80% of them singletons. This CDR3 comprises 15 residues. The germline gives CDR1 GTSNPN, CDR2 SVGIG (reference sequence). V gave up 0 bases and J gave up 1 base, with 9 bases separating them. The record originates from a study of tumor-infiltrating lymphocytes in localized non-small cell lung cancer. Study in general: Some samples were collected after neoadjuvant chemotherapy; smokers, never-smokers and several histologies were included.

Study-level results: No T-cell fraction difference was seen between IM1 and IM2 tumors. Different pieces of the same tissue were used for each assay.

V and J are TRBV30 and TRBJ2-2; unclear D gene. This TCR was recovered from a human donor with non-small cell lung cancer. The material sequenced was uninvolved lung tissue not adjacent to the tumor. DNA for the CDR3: TGTGCCTGGAGTGTAGGGCAGTTGAACACCGGGGAGCTGTTTTTT. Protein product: CAWSVGQLNTGELFF.